Each of the 28 T cell receptor beta chains below was sequenced from the same sample in a study of tumor-infiltrating lymphocytes in primary liver carcinoma. Unsorted whole blood supplied the RNA, and germline DNA was extracted too. With about 470 ng total RNA as template and a constant-region primer, TCR beta cDNA was made. Libraries for TCR beta were built through three nested multiplex PCR rounds, which together made up a slightly modified ARM-PCR procedure. TRBV1-TRBV30 forward and Cbeta reverse primers drove the first two roughly 9-cycle rounds. One entry per CDR3 protein results from TCRdb running MiXCR on the multiplex PCR reads. The sample has 310,000 or so distinct CDR3 sequences, less than 70% seen once. Sequenced sample: peripheral blood. Receptors originate from a man aged 40-49 years with primary liver carcinoma and hepatitis B virus infection.

As concerns this clonotype: A much more abundant neighbour one base away suggests this may be a read error. The CDR3 loop reads CASGLTLQDEQYF. The CDR3 nucleotides read TGCGCCAGCGGCCTAACCTTACAGGACGAGCAGTACTTC. The chain uses TRBV4-3 and TRBJ2-7, with a weak D call TRBD1 (5 bases). In germline, CDR1 is LGHNA, CDR2 YSLEER. The CDR3 is 13 amino acids. The V gene lost 8 bases and the J gene lost 5 bases, with 16 bases spanning the gap.

This clonotype was recorded at least ten times. This chain joins TRBV4-3 and TRBJ2-3, with 13 bases matching TRBD2. CDR1 LGHNA and CDR2 YSLEER come from the germline V gene. This CDR3 contains 17 residues. The junction had 7 bases not matched to a gene; V was cut back by 5 bases and J by 2 bases. CDR3 region: CASSTGTSGNPTDTQYF. CDR3 coding DNA: TGCGCCAGCAGCACTGGGACTAGCGGGAACCCCACAGATACGCAGTATTTT.

This clonotype has a count of ten or more. The chain employs TRBV12-3 or TRBV12-4 and TRBJ1-3, with D tentatively TRBD1 (6 bases). Deletions cut 6 bases from V and 0 bases from J, with 18 bases between. The CDR3 spans 17 residues. CDR3 amino acids: CASRRLVGGASGNTIYF. The CDR3 DNA is TGTGCCAGCAGGCGGCTGGTCGGGGGGGCCTCTGGAAACACCATATATTTT.

This clonotype was recorded many times. The rearrangement links TRBV4-2 to TRBJ2-3; 8 nucleotides line up with TRBD2. This CDR3 has 16 residues. Trimming took 2 bases from V and 6 from J; bases not matched to a gene: 10. Per the germline V gene, CDR1 is LGHNA and CDR2 is YNFKEQ. The chain's CDR3 is CASSQRGLGEGDTQYF. In DNA form, the CDR3 reads TGTGCCAGCAGCCAACGGGGACTAGGCGAAGGGGATACGCAGTATTTT.

This clonotype was counted at least ten times. The chain couples TRBV6-5 to TRBJ2-1, with 8 bases matching TRBD1. CDR3 length: 15 amino acids. V trimming: 5 bases; J trimming: 5 bases; junction bases outside the gene matches: 8. Germline CDR1 MNHEY, CDR2 SVGAGI. The chain's CDR3 is CASSKDRAFDNEQFF. DNA of the CDR3: TGTGCCAGCAGTAAGGACAGGGCCTTCGACAATGAGCAGTTCTTC.

As for this clonotype: Mismatch with germline at one junction end may stem from a read error. The chain combines TRBV11-2 with TRBJ2-1; 9 bases align to TRBD1. This CDR3 region has 16 residues. CDR1 is SGHAT and CDR2 is FQNNGV in the germline V gene. Here the CDR3 DNA reads TGTGCCAGCAGCTTTAGTGGACAGGGGAAAAACAATGAGCAGCTCTTC. Its protein is CASSFSGQGKNNEQLF.

As concerns this clonotype: Since no conserved phenylalanine or tryptophan closes the CDR3, a read error is the likely cause. The V and J genes are TRBV11-2 and TRBJ2-2; D not certain. The CDR3 is 15 residues long. The V end lost 2 bases, the J end lost 1 base, and 8 bases lay between the germline ends. In germline, CDR1 is SGHAT, CDR2 FQNNGV. CDR3 nucleotides: TGTGCCAGCAGCTTACTAGTGGGGAACACCGGGGAGCTGTTTCTT. It is translated as CASSLLVGNTGELFL.

This clonotype was detected many times. The V and J genes are TRBV6-1 and TRBJ1-6, with a weak D call TRBD1 (6 bases). The CDR3 runs to 16 residues. Trimming took 6 bases from V and 6 from J, leaving 18 bases between them. CDR1 is MNHNS and CDR2 is SASEGT in the germline V gene. The CDR3 region has the DNA TGTGCCAGCAGGGATTTTGGAGGAGGGGGTAATTCACCCCTCCACTTT. It codes for CASRDFGGGGNSPLHF.

A few counts support this clonotype. V usage is TRBV11-2 and J usage is TRBJ1-6, with D uncertain. V was trimmed by 9 bases and J by 8 bases, leaving 11 bases between them. The germline V gene has CDR1 SGHAT and CDR2 FQNNGV. This CDR3 is built from 12 residues. The CDR3 nucleotides are TGTGCCAGTGGCTTATCGGATTCACCCCTCCACTTT. Residues: CASGLSDSPLHF.

Regarding this clonotype: This may be a read error: a much more frequent sequence differs by one nucleotide. The chain recombines TRBV6-2 or TRBV6-3 with TRBJ2-7; tentative D call: TRBD2 (5 bases). CDR3 length: 14 amino acids. The V and J ends lost 6 bases and 4 bases respectively, with 16 bases between them. Looked up from germline, CDR1 is MNHEY and CDR2 is SVGEGT. The CDR3, as DNA: TGTGCCAGCAGCTCCGTCTTGACGGGGTACGAGCAGTACTTC. Protein: CASSSVLTGYEQYF.

This clonotype has just a few counts. The V call is TRBV6-6, the J call TRBJ2-3, with D hard to call. The CDR3 length is 17 residues. V lost 2 bases and J lost 1, with 16 bases in between. Germline V gives CDR1 MNHNY, CDR2 SVGAGI (reference sequence). For the CDR3, the DNA is TGTGCCAGCAGTTACCTTGAGGACGGACGCCGCACAGATACGCAGTATTTT. The encoded protein is CASSYLEDGRRTDTQYF.

The CDR3 here is CASRQPGSRTDTQYF. Written as DNA, the CDR3 is TGTGCCAGCAGGCAACCCGGGTCCCGCACAGATACGCAGTATTTT. This chain uses TRBV7-9 with TRBJ2-3; D call uncertain. Germline-derived CDR1 and CDR2 are SEHNR and FQNEAQ (reference sequence). The CDR3 loop spans 15 amino acids. V was clipped by 6 bases and J by 1 base, with 14 bases between them. The full variable domain, in which reference TRBV7-9 and TRBJ2-3 provide the parts outside the CDR3, is DTGVSQNPRHKITKRGQNVTFRCDPISEHNRLYWYRQTLGQGPEFLTYFQNEAQLEKSRLLSDRFSAERPKGSFSTLEIQRTEQGDSAMYLCASRQPGSRTDTQYFGPGTRLTVL.

At least ten counts were recorded for this clonotype. V usage is TRBV29-1 and J usage is TRBJ2-7, with D possibly being TRBD1 (6 bases). With 7 bases removed from V and 3 bases from J, the gap between germline ends came to 16 bases. The CDR3 loop spans 13 amino acids. The germline CDR1 and CDR2 sequences are SQVTM and ANQGSEA. The CDR3 bases are TGCAGCGGGGTCGGGACACAGGACTACGAGCAGTACTTC. Translating it yields CSGVGTQDYEQYF.

To note about this clonotype: A single base separates this from a much larger clone, so it may be a read error. The V call is TRBV12-3 or TRBV12-4, the J call TRBJ1-2; D is unclear. The CDR3 runs 15 residues. The V end was cut by 5 bases, the J end by 2 bases, with 15 bases between. The CDR3 loop reads CASSRSQASNYGYTF. CDR3 in DNA: TGTGCCAGCAGTAGGTCCCAGGCTTCCAACTATGGCTACACCTTC.

Of note for this clonotype: One end of the junction varies from germline; a read error may be responsible. The chain recombines TRBV5-4 with TRBJ2-5; D is unclear. Germline V gene data show CDR1 as SGHNT and CDR2 as YYREEE (reference sequence). CDR3 size: 15 residues. The CDR3 DNA sequence: TGTGCCAGCAGCTTGGGGGCCCAATCACAAGAGACCCAGCACTTC. Its translation: CASSLGAQSQETQHF.

On this clonotype: This is likely a read error, given that the CDR3 carries no conserved phenylalanine or tryptophan at its end. The DNA is left out, because the CDR3 cannot be placed on it with certainty; the CDR3 is given as TCRdb lists it. The chain links TRBV6-5 to TRBJ2-1; the D call TRBD1 from the table was never checked on the DNA. The germline V gene has CDR1 MNHEY and CDR2 SVGAGI. The CDR3 is 15 residues long, counting both termini. The CDR3 loop reads CASSYSGQGLNERFS.

This clonotype turned up a few times. The chain carries TRBV10-3 and TRBJ1-5, with 7 positions matching TRBD1. The CDR3 is 14 residues long. The junction had 3 bases not matched to a gene; V was cut back by 0 bases and J by 7 bases. CDR1 ENHRY and CDR2 SYGVKD come from the germline V gene. CDR3 coding DNA: TGTGCCATCAGTGAGTCGTCAGGGGGACAGCCCCAGCATTTT. It encodes CAISESSGGQPQHF.

This clonotype was detected only once. At one end the junction does not follow the germline gene, possibly because of a read error. The V gene is TRBV11-2, the J gene TRBJ1-1, with a weak D call TRBD1 (6 bases). The CDR3 loop spans 14 amino acids. Germline V gives CDR1 SGHAT, CDR2 FQNNGV. The CDR3 bases are TGTGCCAGCAGCTCCGGGACACCATACACTGAAGTTTTCTTT. It specifies CASSSGTPYTEVFF.

CDR3 sequence reads: CASIYDSVTGELFF. The CDR3 bases are TGTGCCAGCATCTATGATTCTGTCACCGGGGAGCTGTTTTTT. The chain is built from TRBV11-3 and TRBJ2-2; no firm D call. Germline values: CDR1 SGHNT, CDR2 YENEEA. Trimming took off 7 bases at V and 4 bases at J, with 13 bases between the two ends. The CDR3 runs 14 residues. Full variable domain (outside the CDR3, taken from reference TRBV11-3 and TRBJ2-2): EAGVVQSPRYKIIEKKQPVAFWCNPISGHNTLYWYLQNLGQGPELLIRYENEEAVDDSQLPKDRFSAERLKGVDSTLKIQPAELGDSAVYLCASIYDSVTGELFFGEGSRLTVL.

The CDR3 DNA reads as TGTGCCAGCAGCTTAATATCTCTGGTGTGGGGGCAGGGGAAAGAGGAGTACTTC. This sequence encodes CASSLISLVWGQGKEEYF. The rearrangement joins TRBV11-2 to TRBJ2-7; D possibly corresponds to TRBD1 (6 bases). The CDR3 loop spans 18 amino acids. The V gene's germline CDR1 is SGHAT and CDR2 FQNNGV. The V end lost 2 bases, the J end lost 11 bases, and 31 bases lay between the germline ends. The full variable domain, in which reference TRBV11-2 and TRBJ2-7 provide the parts outside the CDR3, is EAGVAQSPRYKIIEKRQSVAFWCNPISGHATLYWYQQILGQGPKLLIQFQNNGVVDDSQLPKDRFSAERLKGVDSTLKIQPAKLEDSAVYLCASSLISLVWGQGKEEYFGPGTRLTVT.

Points on this clonotype: The junction departs from the called germline gene at one end, perhaps through a read error. This chain uses TRBV11-1 with TRBJ2-1; 7 positions agree with TRBD2. Germline lookup yields CDR1 SGHAT and CDR2 FQDESV (reference sequence). The CDR3 loop spans 15 amino acids. The CDR3 DNA is TGTGCCAGCAGTTTCGGGGGAGGGACCTATAATGAGCAGTTCTTC. It encodes CASSFGGGTYNEQFF.

The V call is TRBV11-2, the J call TRBJ2-5, with D possibly TRBD2 on 6 matching bases. Germline-derived CDR1 and CDR2 are SGHAT and FQNNGV. The V and J ends lost 2 bases and 5 bases respectively, with 15 bases between them. The length of the CDR3 is 15 residues. Here the CDR3 DNA reads TGTGCCAGCAGCTTACAACTAGCAGTAGGGGAGACCCAGTACTTC. Translating gives CASSLQLAVGETQYF. Full variable domain (remainder filled in from reference TRBV11-2 and TRBJ2-5): EAGVAQSPRYKIIEKRQSVAFWCNPISGHATLYWYQQILGQGPKLLIQFQNNGVVDDSQLPKDRFSAERLKGVDSTLKIQPAKLEDSAVYLCASSLQLAVGETQYFGPGTRLLVL.

Details on this clonotype: Since a much larger clone is just one base distant, this may be a read error. The chain employs TRBV10-3 and TRBJ2-6; possible D gene TRBD1, 5 bases. Trimming removed 7 bases at V and 1 base at J, with 14 bases between. This CDR3 comprises 16 residues. Per germline, CDR1 ENHRY and CDR2 SYGVKD. CDR3 residues: CAINGAERSGANVLTF. CDR3 sequence (DNA): TGTGCCATCAATGGGGCAGAGAGATCTGGGGCCAACGTCCTGACTTTC.

The table lists this clonotype with a few counts. A read error may explain this, as a much larger clone is one base away. CDR3 in amino acids: CASSYSRGNEKLFF. The DNA for the CDR3 is TGTGCCAGCAGTTACTCCAGAGGTAATGAAAAACTGTTTTTT. This chain joins TRBV6-6 and TRBJ1-4; D gene uncertain. CDR3 length equals 14 residues. Trimming took off 0 bases at V and 4 bases at J, with 6 bases between the two ends. Germline-derived CDR1 and CDR2 are MNHNY and SVGAGI (reference sequence).

About this clonotype: Since a much larger clone is just one base distant, this may be a read error. The genes are TRBV12-3 or TRBV12-4 and TRBJ2-3, with 11 nucleotides matching TRBD2. This CDR3 spans 18 amino acids. V shed 6 bases and J 5 bases; nucleotides not matched to a gene: 16. CDR3 region: CASSLTGISGRAIDTQYF. The CDR3 nucleotides are TGTGCCAGCAGCCTGACTGGGATTAGCGGGAGGGCTATAGATACGCAGTATTTT.

Concerning this clonotype itself: The conserved phenylalanine or tryptophan is not found at the CDR3 terminus, so this likely reflects a read error. The DNA is left out, because the CDR3 cannot be placed on it with certainty; the CDR3 is given as TCRdb lists it. V and J are TRBV11-2 and TRBJ2-5. Germline V lookup: CDR1 SGHAT, CDR2 FQNNGV. With termini counted, the CDR3 has 14 amino acids. This CDR3 is CASSSDGPQETQYL.

Many counts were recorded for this clonotype. The chain employs TRBV11-2 and TRBJ2-3; D gene ambiguous. CDR1 SGHAT and CDR2 FQNNGV come from the germline V gene. CDR3 length equals 12 residues. V shed 7 bases and J shed 3 bases, with 8 bases lying between them. CDR3 DNA sequence: TGTGCCAGCAATTCTGGGACAGATACGCAGTATTTT. Amino acid sequence: CASNSGTDTQYF.

This clonotype was recorded many times. The chain has TRBV6-5 and TRBJ2-3; 9 bases line up with TRBD1. The V segment lost 0 bases and the J segment 5 bases; nucleotides outside the gene matches: 6. The CDR3 runs to 16 residues. Germline lookup yields CDR1 MNHEY and CDR2 SVGAGI. CDR3 amino acids: CASSYSGGGQGDTQYF. The CDR3, as DNA: TGTGCCAGCAGTTACTCAGGGGGGGGACAGGGAGATACGCAGTATTTT.